This TCR beta chain comes out of a study of T cell clonotyping in hematopoietic cell transplantation. Some clones are missing from TCRdb's copy, which holds only in-frame ones; the method was immunoSEQ multiplex PCR. The sample has a few thousand clones, around 20% seen once; the top ten hold around 20%. The sample holds a few counts of this clone. Germline V gives CDR1 GTSNPN, CDR2 SVGIG (reference sequence). This CDR3 comprises 13 residues. Deletions cut 2 bases from V and 5 bases from J, with 10 bases between. This clonotype was sampled from a male patient in his late teens or twenties who had an allogeneic stem cell transplant, so the T cells may come from the graft donor. Some clones in this sample may be carry-over from other donors' samples. The sequencing here drew on PBMCs, taken 180 days after allogeneic stem cell transplant. The chain has TRBV30 and TRBJ1-5; D gene ambiguous. The CDR3 DNA reads as TGTGCCTGGAGTCCGGACTTCGATCAGCCCCAGCATTTT. Its protein is CAWSPDFDQPQHF.